The 2 T cell receptor beta chains below come from one sample, sequenced in a study of cytomegalovirus exposure and HLA in healthy donors (dated by TCRdb to 2016 to 2017). Library method: the immunoSEQ multiplex PCR assay. The multiplex PCR relied on a mix of 60 forward primers for TCR Vbeta segments and 13 reverse primers for TCR Jbeta segments. TCRdb provides this immuneACCESS table in a form limited to in-frame rearrangements. Some clones are lacking; in checked studies, under half of them reflect an unresolved V gene, and why the rest are absent is not known. The sample data list some 140,000 clones, and under 80% of these were observed just once. The ten largest account for approximately 8.3% of the sample. Sequenced sample: PBMCs. These TCRs come from a woman aged 45-60 years in good health and CMV-seropositive.

This clone appeared once. This chain links TRBV7-2 with TRBJ2-3, with D possibly TRBD1 on 6 matching bases. Trimming removed 5 bases at V and 0 bases at J, with 21 bases between. Germline V gene lookup returns CDR1 SGHTA and CDR2 FQGNSA. The CDR3 contains 18 residues. The CDR3 DNA reads TGTGCCAGCAGCCCACAGGGTCAAGCAGTTACTAGCACAGATACGCAGTATTTT. Translated: CASSPQGQAVTSTDTQYF.

The chain couples TRBV9 to TRBJ1-3, with TRBD1 matching over 7 bases. CDR1 and CDR2 from the germline V gene are SGDLS and YYNGEE. The CDR3 contains 14 residues. The V segment lost 2 bases and the J segment 4 bases; nucleotides outside the gene matches: 3. The CDR3 sequence is CASSVGTEGNTIYF. For the CDR3, the DNA is TGTGCCAGCAGCGTTGGGACAGAGGGAAACACCATATATTTT.